Each of the 23 T cell receptor beta chains below was sequenced from the same sample in a study of cytomegalovirus exposure and HLA in healthy donors. TCRdb's table, derived via immunoSEQ multiplex PCR, lists solely in-frame clones and lacks some. The profile shows about 73,000 clones, approximately 90% of them singletons. Sequences were obtained from PBMCs. These receptors were obtained from a woman aged 18-35 years in good health and CMV-seropositive.

The rearrangement uses TRBV6-5 and TRBJ1-2; tentative D call: TRBD1 (5 bases). This CDR3 contains 14 residues. Per germline, CDR1 MNHEY and CDR2 SVGAGI. V gave up 7 bases and J gave up 6 bases, with 18 bases separating them. DNA for the CDR3: TGTGCCAGCACCTCGGGGGATCCGGGGGATGGCTACACCTTC. As protein: CASTSGDPGDGYTF.

This chain joins TRBV15 and TRBJ2-3; D call uncertain. V lost 4 bases and J 1 base, leaving 9 bases between the germline ends. Germline V gene sequence: CDR1 LNHNV, CDR2 YYDKDF (reference sequence). The CDR3 is 14 residues long. CDR3 bases: TGTGCCACCAGCACCCTAGAACGCACAGATACGCAGTATTTT. Amino acid sequence: CATSTLERTDTQYF. Drawing the rest from reference TRBV15 and TRBJ2-3, the complete variable domain is DAMVIQNPRYQVTQFGKPVTLSCSQTLNHNVMYWYQQKSSQAPKLLFHYYDKDFNNEADTPDNFQSRRPNTSFCFLDIRSPGLGDTAMYLCATSTLERTDTQYFGPGTRLTVL.

This clone came up once. J is TRBJ2-1 and V is TRBV2; 7 bases are a match to TRBD2. The V segment lost 2 bases and the J segment 3 bases; nucleotides outside the gene matches: 7. The germline gives CDR1 SNHLY, CDR2 FYNNEI. This CDR3 comprises 16 residues. The CDR3 reads CASSEFGEGIYNEQFF. CDR3 in DNA: TGTGCCAGCAGTGAATTCGGGGAGGGGATCTACAATGAGCAGTTCTTC.

V and J are TRBV14 and TRBJ2-1; D ambiguous. This CDR3 region has 15 residues. V lost 2 bases, J lost 4 bases, and 12 bases lay in between. The germline gives CDR1 SGHDN, CDR2 FVKESK. CDR3 coding DNA: TGTGCCAGCAGCCAACTAGAATGGAGTTACAATGAGCAGTTCTTC. It specifies CASSQLEWSYNEQFF. Complete variable domain (other parts from reference TRBV14 and TRBJ2-1): EAGVTQFPSHSVIEKGQTVTLRCDPISGHDNLYWYRRVMGKEIKFLLHFVKESKQDESGMPNNRFLAERTGGTYSTLKVQPAELEDSGVYFCASSQLEWSYNEQFFGPGTRLTVL.

The rearrangement uses TRBV28 and TRBJ1-2, with 10 nucleotides matching TRBD1. CDR1 and CDR2 (germline): MDHEN, SYDVKM. The V segment lost 6 bases and the J segment 11 bases; nucleotides outside the gene matches: 12. There are 14 residues in the CDR3. The CDR3 region has the DNA TGTGCCAGCAGACAGACAGGGGGCTCTATGGGATACACCTTC. Translation: CASRQTGGSMGYTF.

The chain couples TRBV7-8 to TRBJ2-1; a possible D gene is TRBD2 (6 bases). The CDR3 has 15 residues. Germline CDR1 reads SGHVS; CDR2 reads FQNEAQ. Trimming stripped 5 bases from V and 6 bases from J, with 17 bases between. CDR3 in amino acids: CASSGQAGFFNEQFF. The CDR3 bases are TGTGCCAGCAGCGGTCAAGCGGGTTTTTTCAATGAGCAGTTCTTC. Full variable domain (outside the CDR3, taken from reference TRBV7-8 and TRBJ2-1): GAGVSQSPRYKVAKRGQDVALRCDPISGHVSLFWYQQALGQGPEFLTYFQNEAQLDKSGLPSDRFFAERPEGSVSTLKIQRTQQEDSAVYLCASSGQAGFFNEQFFGPGTRLTVL.

For this clone: This sample also contains other DNA sequences that code for the same CDR3. This chain uses TRBV19 with TRBJ1-1; no clear D gene. From germline, CDR1 is LNHDA and CDR2 SQIVND (reference sequence). V was clipped by 3 bases and J by 5 bases, with 7 bases between them. CDR3 size: 12 residues. The DNA for the CDR3 is TGTGCCAGTAGTATTTCGAGGACTGAAGCTTTCTTT. Its protein is CASSISRTEAFF.

This clone was recorded once. The chain joins TRBV4-3 to TRBJ2-7; no firm D call. Trimming took 0 bases from V and 3 from J, leaving 6 bases between them. The CDR3 runs to 13 residues. CDR1 is LGHNA and CDR2 is YSLEER in the germline V gene. The CDR3, as DNA: TGCGCCAGCAGCCAAGATCTTATCTACGAGCAGTACTTC. Protein sequence: CASSQDLIYEQYF.

The gene calls are TRBV7-8 and TRBJ1-5, with 7 bases matching TRBD1. The CDR3 totals 15 residues. Germline CDR1 reads SGHVS; CDR2 reads FQNEAQ. V was pared by 4 bases and J by 6 bases, with 9 bases of the junction left unmatched. For the CDR3, the DNA is TGTGCCAGCAGCTACGGACAGGCGATAGGTCAGCCCCAGCATTTT. It yields the protein CASSYGQAIGQPQHF. The whole variable domain, remainder taken from reference TRBV7-8 and TRBJ1-5, is GAGVSQSPRYKVAKRGQDVALRCDPISGHVSLFWYQQALGQGPEFLTYFQNEAQLDKSGLPSDRFFAERPEGSVSTLKIQRTQQEDSAVYLCASSYGQAIGQPQHFGDGTRLSIL.

CDR3 sequence: CASSPSPGNEQFF. The CDR3 DNA reads as TGTGCCAGCTCACCATCGCCAGGGAATGAGCAGTTCTTC. The chain employs TRBV18 and TRBJ2-1; possible D gene TRBD1, 5 bases. V was trimmed by 2 bases and J by 7 bases, leaving 9 bases between them. Germline V lookup: CDR1 KGHSH, CDR2 LQKENI. This CDR3 is 13 amino acids long.

The DNA of the CDR3 is TGTGCCAGTAGTCCAGGGAGGGGCACTGAAGCTTTCTTT. Translation: CASSPGRGTEAFF. V and J are TRBV19 and TRBJ1-1, with a weak D call TRBD1 (5 bases). CDR3 length equals 13 residues. V was clipped by 5 bases and J by 4 bases, with 11 bases between them. Germline CDR1 LNHDA, CDR2 SQIVND (reference sequence).

This clone was seen once. CDR3 in amino acids: CASISGQNTGELFF. As DNA, the CDR3 is TGTGCCAGCATTTCGGGACAGAACACCGGGGAGCTGTTTTTT. V usage is TRBV6-1 and J usage is TRBJ2-2, with D perhaps TRBD1 (6 bases). Trimming cost V 7 bases and J 1 base, with 10 bases left between them. This CDR3 spans 14 amino acids. Germline CDR1 and CDR2: MNHNS and SASEGT.

CDR3 sequence: CASSQVRAGISYEQYF. CDR3 in DNA: TGCGCCAGCAGCCAAGTCAGGGCAGGGATCTCCTACGAGCAGTACTTC. The chain uses TRBV4-1 and TRBJ2-7; the D gene is possibly TRBD1 (5 bases). CDR1 is MGHRA and CDR2 is YSYEKL in the germline V gene. Trimming stripped 1 base from V and 0 bases from J, with 13 bases between. The length of the CDR3 is 16 residues.

This sequence joins TRBV9 and TRBJ1-3; D is unresolved. The CDR3 has 14 amino acids. The germline gives CDR1 SGDLS, CDR2 YYNGEE. V lost 3 bases and J 0 bases, leaving 7 bases between the germline ends. CDR3 loop: CASSGRGSGNTIYF. CDR3 DNA: TGTGCCAGCAGCGGGCGGGGCTCTGGAAACACCATATATTTT.

This clone occurred once. This chain links TRBV4-3 with TRBJ2-3; 12 positions agree with TRBD2. The CDR3 totals 16 residues. Germline assignment: CDR1 LGHNA and CDR2 YSLEER. J gave up 4 bases and V 3 bases, and 5 bases lay outside the gene matches. The CDR3 nucleotides are TGCGCCAGCAGCCACATCCTAGCGGGGGGGCCAGATACGCAGTATTTT. This sequence encodes CASSHILAGGPDTQYF.

The J gene is TRBJ2-1, the V gene TRBV27; 11 bases are shared with TRBD1. V was clipped by 5 bases and J by 5 bases; unmatched bases: 8. Germline CDR1 and CDR2: MNHEY and SMNVEV (reference sequence). The length of the CDR3 is 16 residues. The CDR3 region is CASSLRTGGPDNEQFF. Written as DNA, the CDR3 is TGTGCCAGCAGTCTACGGACAGGGGGCCCCGACAATGAGCAGTTCTTC.

The genes are TRBV5-4 and TRBJ1-2; tentatively, D is TRBD1 (5 bases). Trimming cost V 4 bases and J 6 bases, with 16 bases left between them. CDR1 is SGHNT, CDR2 YYREEE, per germline (reference sequence). This CDR3 is built from 14 residues. For the CDR3, the DNA is TGTGCCAGCAGCCCAAACCCCCGCAGGGATGGCTACACCTTC. It codes for CASSPNPRRDGYTF.

The rearrangement uses TRBV5-8 and TRBJ1-2; TRBD1 aligns across 8 bases. The V gene end was trimmed by 3 bases and the J gene end by 6 bases; junction bases not matched to a gene: 19. CDR3 length equals 18 residues. Germline loops: CDR1 SGHTS, CDR2 YDEGEE. The CDR3 DNA is TGTGCCAGCAGCTCCGACTCTACCCGACAGGGGAGGAATCATGGCTACACCTTC. Residues: CASSSDSTRQGRNHGYTF.

This chain joins TRBV4-1 and TRBJ2-3; 11 positions match TRBD1. The CDR3 loop spans 18 amino acids. J gave up 0 bases and V 3 bases, and 8 bases lay outside the gene matches. Germline loops: CDR1 MGHRA, CDR2 YSYEKL. This CDR3 reads CASSHEAGTGGSTDTQYF. The CDR3 nucleotides read TGCGCCAGCAGCCACGAAGCCGGGACAGGGGGTAGCACAGATACGCAGTATTTT.

This chain connects TRBV4-2 to TRBJ1-2; 10 positions match TRBD1. Germline V gene data show CDR1 as LGHNA and CDR2 as YNFKEQ. This CDR3 has 14 amino acids. The V gene end was trimmed by 4 bases and the J gene end by 6 bases; junction bases not matched to a gene: 5. This CDR3 is CASSLTGGPNGYTF. The CDR3, as DNA: TGTGCCAGCAGCCTGACAGGGGGCCCCAATGGCTACACCTTC.

The chain joins TRBV5-4 to TRBJ1-2, with 9 bases that match TRBD1. In germline, CDR1 is SGHNT, CDR2 YYREEE (reference sequence). V gave up 0 bases and J gave up 7 bases; unmatched junction bases: 1. The CDR3 covers 13 residues. This chain's CDR3 is CASSLAGQGGYTF. The CDR3, as DNA: TGTGCCAGCAGCTTGGCGGGACAGGGTGGCTACACCTTC. Full variable domain (rest looked up from reference TRBV5-4 and TRBJ1-2): ETGVTQSPTHLIKTRGQQVTLRCSSQSGHNTVSWYQQALGQGPQFIFQYYREEENGRGNFPPRFSGLQFPNYSSELNVNALELDDSALYLCASSLAGQGGYTFGSGTRLTVV.

The chain employs TRBV27 and TRBJ1-2; TRBD1 aligns across 8 bases. Germline V CDR1 and CDR2: MNHEY, SMNVEV (reference sequence). This CDR3 region has 15 residues. Trimming cost V 6 bases and J 0 bases; bases outside gene matches: 6. The CDR3 loop is CASSRYRGANYGYTF. The CDR3, as DNA: TGTGCCAGCAGCCGATACAGGGGGGCTAACTATGGCTACACCTTC.

The chain uses TRBV4-3 and TRBJ1-4, with D possibly matching TRBD1 (5 bases). The CDR3 covers 14 residues. Germline lookup yields CDR1 LGHNA and CDR2 YSLEER. The V gene lost 2 bases and the J gene lost 4 bases, with 8 bases spanning the gap. In DNA form, the CDR3 reads TGCGCCAGCAGCCAACAAGACAGTAATGAAAAACTGTTTTTT. Residues: CASSQQDSNEKLFF.